The rows below give T cell receptor beta chains drawn from one sample of a study of regulatory dendritic cells for organ transplantation. Profiling relied on immunoSEQ multiplex PCR, and the TCRdb table lists in-frame clones only, not all of them. The sample has about 38,000 clones, 75% to 95% seen once. The sample taken for sequencing was naive CD8+ T cells from blood. Source of these receptors: a human donor in good health. Both conserved end residues are trimmed from each CDR3.

>TRBJ2-7|TRBV6-6
ASAALVYEQY
>TRBJ1-1|TRBV5-6
ASSIKTVEAF
>TRBJ2-1|TRBV29-1
SVGGQSLRNEQF
>TRBJ1-1|TRBV25-1
ASTGQGRTNTEAF
>TRBJ1-2|TRBV10-1
ASSEFRDTDPYGYT
>TRBJ1-2|TRBV7-9
ASSLDRANYGYT
>TRBJ2-3|TRBV9
ASSGAIRTSGGTSTDTQY
>TRBJ2-1|TRBV2
ASSDLAGLYNEQF
>TRBJ2-7|TRBV25-1
ASSVRTVPYEQY
>TRBJ1-1|TRBV13
ASSLVQGMNTEAF
>TRBJ2-7|TRBV7-2
ASSLAQRSATYEQY
>TRBJ2-3|TRBV2
ASRSSDTQY
>TRBJ2-7|TRBV9
ASSPLSDVYEQY
>TRBJ1-3|TRBV9
ASSAPLNTIY
>TRBJ1-1|TRBV9
ASSLGGGGTEAF
>TRBJ2-1|TRBV4-3
ASSQPSAEQF
>TRBJ2-5|TRBV9
ASREVGGLGETQY
>TRBJ1-1|TRBV19
ASRPAGHVNTEAF
>TRBJ1-1|TRBV28
ASSPAWTEAF
>TRBJ2-2|TRBV7-9
ASSFGRGPRGTGELF
>TRBJ2-1|TRBV7-6
ASSLGPANSYNEQF
>TRBJ1-2|TRBV9
ASTLGGGNYGYT
>TRBJ1-2|TRBV11-1
ASSYRASYGYT
>TRBJ1-1|TRBV2
ASRGRGEAF
>TRBJ2-6|TRBV30
AWGGGAGANVLT
>TRBJ2-5|TRBV7-9
ASSSGAGPSSPETQY
>TRBJ1-3|TRBV4-1
ASSHLGTGPYSGNTIY
>TRBJ2-7|TRBV9
ASSGGLADEQY
>TRBJ1-6|TRBV4-1
ASSQLDSRSSYNSPLH
>TRBJ1-3|TRBV28
ASSPLRDGSRNTIY
>TRBJ2-1|TRBV10-3
AIRPGTSGSYNEQF
>TRBJ2-3|TRBV29-1
SVLAGTDTQY
>TRBJ1-2|TRBV4-3
ASSQGTGTNYGYT
>TRBJ2-7|TRBV5-5
ASSGRLAGAYEQY
>TRBJ2-7|TRBV4-3
ASSQDALASEQY
>TRBJ2-1|TRBV9
ASSVVGVSYNEQF
>TRBJ2-7|TRBV9
ASSVDGQGTYEQY
>TRBJ2-7|TRBV7-9
ASSQRDPYEQY
>TRBJ1-1|TRBV9
ASSLEGRDTEAF
>TRBJ2-2|TRBV5-6
ASSGGDPGELF
>TRBJ1-5|TRBV27
ASSLDRGYQPQH